This passage covers 30 T cell receptor beta chains from one sample sequenced in a study of control samples from healthy donors and cancer patients. The table came from immunoSEQ multiplex PCR; TCRdb's copy has only in-frame clones and leaves some out. Of around 170,000 clones listed, around nine tenths are singletons. The material sequenced was blood. The receptors originated from a young woman in good health.

The chain joins TRBV2 to TRBJ2-7, with 8 bases that match TRBD1. This CDR3 is built from 13 residues. The V gene's germline CDR1 is SNHLY and CDR2 FYNNEI. With V trimmed by 8 bases and J by 6 bases, 9 bases remained unmatched. The CDR3, as DNA: TGTGCCAGCGCAGGGGGCGCCTATGGCGAGCAGTACTTC. Amino acid sequence: CASAGGAYGEQYF.

The chain has TRBV12-5 and TRBJ1-1; weak D call: TRBD1 (5 bases). The V and J ends lost 11 bases and 2 bases respectively, with 15 bases between them. The CDR3 runs 13 residues. The germline V gene encodes CDR1 LGHNT and CDR2 FRNRAP. The CDR3 spells CASGAEGNTEAFF. In DNA form, the CDR3 reads TGTGCTTCCGGGGCTGAGGGAAACACTGAAGCTTTCTTT.

The V and J genes are TRBV14 and TRBJ2-5; D is tentatively TRBD1 or TRBD2 (7 bases each). The CDR3 extends over 17 amino acids. Germline CDR1 SGHDN, CDR2 FVKESK. V lost 6 bases to trimming and J lost 1 base, with 21 bases between them. CDR3 loop: CASRPGGFGRRQETQYF. The CDR3, as DNA: TGTGCCAGCAGGCCAGGGGGGTTCGGGAGGCGCCAAGAGACCCAGTACTTC. Combining the CDR3 with reference TRBV14 and TRBJ2-5 gives the whole variable domain EAGVTQFPSHSVIEKGQTVTLRCDPISGHDNLYWYRRVMGKEIKFLLHFVKESKQDESGMPNNRFLAERTGGTYSTLKVQPAELEDSGVYFCASRPGGFGRRQETQYFGPGTRLLVL.

The V call is TRBV24-1, the J call TRBJ1-3, with no clear D. The germline gives CDR1 KGHDR, CDR2 SFDVKD. This CDR3 comprises 13 residues. V was trimmed by 2 bases and J by 4 bases, leaving 5 bases between them. CDR3 bases: TGTGCCACCAGTGATTCTTGGGGAAACACCATATATTTT. The encoded protein is CATSDSWGNTIYF.

This clone occurred a few times. The chain links TRBV7-2 to TRBJ2-2; 7 bases agree with TRBD2. The V gene's germline CDR1 is SGHTA and CDR2 FQGNSA. The junction had 5 bases not matched to a gene; V was cut back by 2 bases and J by 2 bases. The CDR3 is made up of 16 amino acids. The CDR3 region is CASSLRGGGNTGELFF. The CDR3 DNA sequence: TGTGCCAGCAGCTTACGGGGCGGGGGTAACACCGGGGAGCTGTTTTTT.

The chain recombines TRBV19 with TRBJ2-2, with 7 bases that match TRBD2. V was clipped by 6 bases and J by 4 bases; unmatched bases: 5. Germline lookup yields CDR1 LNHDA and CDR2 SQIVND (reference sequence). The CDR3 has 14 amino acids. For the CDR3, the DNA is TGTGCCAGTAGGGGAGGGCCCCTCACCGGGGAGCTGTTTTTT. It specifies CASRGGPLTGELFF.

The table lists this clone with a count of one. The rearrangement joins TRBV28 to TRBJ1-6; TRBD1 is a possible D gene (6 bases). The ends were cut back, 6 bases at V and 7 bases at J, with 22 bases in the middle. In germline, CDR1 is MDHEN, CDR2 SYDVKM. The CDR3 covers 17 residues. CDR3 loop: CASSPLGGGRRNSPLHF. CDR3 bases: TGTGCCAGCAGCCCACTGGGCGGGGGCAGGAGAAATTCACCCCTCCACTTT.

This sequence joins TRBV4-1 and TRBJ2-3, with a tentative D call TRBD2 (6 bases). V lost 0 bases to trimming and J lost 2 bases, with 15 bases between them. The V gene's germline CDR1 is MGHRA and CDR2 YSYEKL. The CDR3 is made up of 17 amino acids. The CDR3 sequence: CASSQDGGLGPTDTQYF. CDR3 nucleotides: TGCGCCAGCAGCCAAGACGGAGGGCTGGGGCCCACAGATACGCAGTATTTT.

The gene calls are TRBV7-9 and TRBJ2-4; D gene unclear. Trimming took off 6 bases at V and 2 bases at J, with 14 bases between the two ends. Germline lookup yields CDR1 SEHNR and CDR2 FQNEAQ (reference sequence). There are 15 residues in the CDR3. The CDR3 DNA sequence: TGTGCCAGCAGTACTCCACTGGGGACCAAAAACATTCAGTACTTC. It translates to CASSTPLGTKNIQYF.

This sequence joins TRBV9 and TRBJ2-3; 11 bases line up with TRBD1. The CDR3 extends over 15 amino acids. V lost 3 bases and J lost 4; bases outside the gene matches: 4. The germline V gene has CDR1 SGDLS and CDR2 YYNGEE. This CDR3 is CASSDEGQGADTQYF. CDR3 nucleotide sequence: TGTGCCAGCAGCGATGAGGGACAGGGGGCAGATACGCAGTATTTT.

The chain recombines TRBV5-1 with TRBJ2-3, with TRBD1 as a possible D gene (5 bases). CDR1 is SGHRS, CDR2 YFSETQ, per germline. The CDR3 consists of 15 residues. V was clipped by 3 bases and J by 2 bases, with 13 bases between them. The CDR3 nucleotides read TGCGCCAGCAGCTCCTCTCCGGACATCACAGATACGCAGTATTTT. Amino acids: CASSSSPDITDTQYF.

This sequence joins TRBV28 and TRBJ2-7, with 9 bases lining up with TRBD2. V trimming: 3 bases; J trimming: 4 bases; junction bases outside the gene matches: 10. Germline CDR1 is MDHEN and CDR2 is SYDVKM. This CDR3 is built from 16 residues. DNA of the CDR3: TGTGCCAGCAGTTTTTTGGGAGCGGGAGGTGGATACGAGCAGTACTTC. As protein: CASSFLGAGGGYEQYF.

The rearrangement joins TRBV12-3 or TRBV12-4 to TRBJ2-5; D not resolved. Trimming took off 8 bases at V and 5 bases at J, with 9 bases between the two ends. The CDR3 covers 11 residues. The CDR3 nucleotides are TGTGCCAGCGCGACGTCGGAGACCCAGTACTTC. Its protein is CASATSETQYF.

The V gene is TRBV6-1, the J gene TRBJ1-1; the D gene is possibly TRBD1 (5 bases). Trimming cost V 2 bases and J 3 bases, with 13 bases left between them. Germline V gives CDR1 MNHNS, CDR2 SASEGT. CDR3 length: 15 amino acids. DNA of the CDR3: TGTGCCAGCAGTGAATTCGGGGGATGGGACACTGAAGCTTTCTTT. It specifies CASSEFGGWDTEAFF.

This chain links TRBV5-4 with TRBJ2-4, with TRBD1 matching over 7 bases. CDR3 length: 17 residues. Germline V gene sequence: CDR1 SGHNT, CDR2 YYREEE (reference sequence). Trimming took 0 bases from V and 0 from J; bases not matched to a gene: 6. The CDR3 sequence: CASSLGATGIAKNIQYF. The CDR3 coding sequence is TGTGCCAGCAGCTTGGGGGCGACAGGGATAGCCAAAAACATTCAGTACTTC.

V usage is TRBV2 and J usage is TRBJ1-6; 8 bases fit TRBD1. Germline V gives CDR1 SNHLY, CDR2 FYNNEI. The length of the CDR3 is 14 residues. V dropped 8 bases and J dropped 6; count of bases not matched to a gene: 6. CDR3 nucleotides: TGTGCCAGCTGGACAGGGTGGATTAATTCACCCCTCCACTTT. This codes for CASWTGWINSPLHF.

The gene calls are TRBV5-1 and TRBJ2-2; D is unclear. CDR1 and CDR2 from the germline V gene are SGHRS and YFSETQ. V lost 3 bases, J lost 5 bases, and 8 bases lay in between. The CDR3 is made up of 13 amino acids. DNA of the CDR3: TGCGCCAGCAGCTCCCACTTAACCGGGGAGCTGTTTTTT. Its translation is CASSSHLTGELFF.

The rearrangement joins TRBV10-3 to TRBJ1-4; 8 bases line up with TRBD1. The germline CDR1 and CDR2 sequences are ENHRY and SYGVKD. The CDR3 has 13 residues. V trimming: 3 bases; J trimming: 7 bases; junction bases outside the gene matches: 1. CDR3 nucleotide sequence: TGTGCCATCAGTGACAGGGGGCTTGAAAAACTGTTTTTT. Protein product: CAISDRGLEKLFF.

The DNA of the CDR3 is TGTGCCAGCAGTGAACGGACTAGCGGGCGCTACAATGAGCAGTTCTTC. The encoded protein is CASSERTSGRYNEQFF. The chain uses TRBV2 and TRBJ2-1; 11 bases are shared with TRBD2. V shed 2 bases and J 3 bases; nucleotides not matched to a gene: 3. The CDR3 consists of 16 residues. Germline V gene data show CDR1 as SNHLY and CDR2 as FYNNEI.

The chain employs TRBV7-9 and TRBJ2-3; 11 bases line up with TRBD2. Germline V lookup: CDR1 SEHNR, CDR2 FQNEAQ (reference sequence). The CDR3 is 16 amino acids. The ends lost 5 bases at V and 6 bases at J; junction bases unmatched: 10. The CDR3 sequence: CASSPGTSGYVDTQYF. The CDR3 nucleotides read TGTGCCAGCAGCCCGGGGACTAGCGGCTACGTGGATACGCAGTATTTT.

The chain recombines TRBV5-6 with TRBJ2-7; D is undetermined. The CDR3 is made up of 12 amino acids. Germline CDR1 and CDR2: SGHDT and YYEEEE. The ends were cut back, 6 bases at V and 2 bases at J, with 9 bases in the middle. In nucleotides, the CDR3 is TGTGCCAGCAATATGGTTGCCTACGAGCAGTACTTC. Translated, it gives CASNMVAYEQYF.

This sequence joins TRBV6-5 and TRBJ1-3; 8 nucleotides agree with TRBD1. This CDR3 has 14 amino acids. Trimming at V came to 6 bases and at J to 4 bases, leaving 5 bases not matched to a gene. Germline-derived CDR1 and CDR2 are MNHEY and SVGAGI. The CDR3 protein is CASSLRGLGNTIYF. For the CDR3, the DNA is TGTGCCAGCAGCCTCAGGGGGCTGGGAAACACCATATATTTT.

The chain links TRBV2 to TRBJ1-6; 8 bases agree with TRBD1. J was trimmed by 8 bases and V by 6 bases; bases with no gene match: 6. CDR3 length equals 14 residues. Germline loops: CDR1 SNHLY, CDR2 FYNNEI. The CDR3 sequence is CASSADRGYSPLHF. In nucleotides, the CDR3 is TGTGCCAGCAGCGCCGACAGGGGTTATTCACCCCTCCACTTT.

This sequence joins TRBV30 and TRBJ1-1; D is unresolved. The CDR3 is made up of 14 amino acids. Trimming cost V 4 bases and J 3 bases, with 15 bases left between them. CDR1 GTSNPN and CDR2 SVGIG come from the germline V gene (reference sequence). The chain's CDR3 is CAWMKPIGDTEAFF. The CDR3 bases are TGTGCCTGGATGAAACCCATTGGGGACACTGAAGCTTTCTTT.

The chain couples TRBV6-6 to TRBJ1-5, with a possible D match to TRBD1 (5 bases). The CDR3 is made up of 15 amino acids. V was clipped by 1 base and J by 1 base, with 8 bases between them. Germline values: CDR1 MNHNY, CDR2 SVGAGI (reference sequence). CDR3 loop: CASSYWGGSNQPQHF. CDR3 nucleotides: TGTGCCAGCAGTTACTGGGGCGGGAGCAATCAGCCCCAGCATTTT.

This clone was recorded a few times. The V call is TRBV5-6, the J call TRBJ1-3; tentative D call: TRBD1 (5 bases). The CDR3 sequence is 16 residues long. Germline assignment: CDR1 SGHDT and CDR2 YYEEEE. V dropped 3 bases and J dropped 4 bases, with 17 bases sitting between them. The CDR3 sequence: CASSYPQGSGGNTIYF. CDR3 nucleotide sequence: TGTGCCAGCAGCTACCCTCAGGGTTCGGGAGGAAACACCATATATTTT.

This sequence joins TRBV10-3 and TRBJ2-1; D gene unclear. V was shortened by 7 bases and J by 3 bases, with 16 bases between the two germline ends. Germline V gene data show CDR1 as ENHRY and CDR2 as SYGVKD. This CDR3 spans 15 amino acids. The CDR3 reads CAITPSLRNYNEQFF. CDR3 coding DNA: TGTGCCATCACCCCTTCATTGCGGAACTACAATGAGCAGTTCTTC.

The V and J genes are TRBV12-3 or TRBV12-4 and TRBJ1-3; D gene ambiguous. V lost 6 bases and J lost 0, with 6 bases in between. This CDR3 has 13 amino acids. The CDR3 protein is CASRSSSGNTIYF. Written as DNA, the CDR3 is TGTGCCAGCAGGTCTTCCTCTGGAAACACCATATATTTT.

The chain couples TRBV24-1 to TRBJ2-5, with D perhaps being TRBD1 or TRBD2 (6 bases each). V was clipped by 3 bases and J by 4 bases, with 17 bases between them. The CDR3 is 16 amino acids. Germline assignment: CDR1 KGHDR and CDR2 SFDVKD. The CDR3 region is CATSDPGVGGGETQYF. The CDR3 region has the DNA TGTGCCACCAGTGATCCCGGGGTTGGAGGGGGAGAGACCCAGTACTTC.

This clone appeared a few times. This chain connects TRBV12-3 or TRBV12-4 to TRBJ2-7; D unresolved. The ends were cut back, 5 bases at V and 0 bases at J, with 5 bases in the middle. The CDR3 has 12 amino acids. The CDR3 coding sequence is TGTGCCAGCAGTACGGACTCCTACGAGCAGTACTTC. Encoded protein: CASSTDSYEQYF.